This T cell receptor beta chain originates from a study of blood T cell repertoires in COVID-19. As for the study in general: Both acute and convalescent COVID-19 samples were obtained from the United States, Italy and Spain. In each case, the material was cDNA or gDNA derived from T cells, B-cell-depleted T cells, or PBMCs.

In the study's own analysis: Estimation of nucleated cell counts was performed using reference gene primer amplification. Clones were read by immunoSEQ multiplex PCR, and TCRdb kept only the in-frame ones, dropping some. The DNA was the basis for D and trimming; V, J and clone size are from that table. The top ten hold roughly 0.43% of the sample, which has 100,000 or so clones, 70% to 90% seen once. From germline, CDR1 is ENHRY and CDR2 SYGVKD. The CDR3 sequence is 15 residues long. V was cut by 6 bases and J by 2 bases, with 16 bases left in between. This sequence was found in a man aged 60 to 69 with acute or convalescent COVID-19. Specimen: peripheral blood. The V and J genes are TRBV10-3 and TRBJ1-2, with D possibly matching TRBD1 (5 bases). The CDR3 protein is CAISGSGRQNYGYTF. The CDR3 coding sequence is TGTGCCATCAGCGGTTCGGGCCGACAGAACTATGGCTACACCTTC.